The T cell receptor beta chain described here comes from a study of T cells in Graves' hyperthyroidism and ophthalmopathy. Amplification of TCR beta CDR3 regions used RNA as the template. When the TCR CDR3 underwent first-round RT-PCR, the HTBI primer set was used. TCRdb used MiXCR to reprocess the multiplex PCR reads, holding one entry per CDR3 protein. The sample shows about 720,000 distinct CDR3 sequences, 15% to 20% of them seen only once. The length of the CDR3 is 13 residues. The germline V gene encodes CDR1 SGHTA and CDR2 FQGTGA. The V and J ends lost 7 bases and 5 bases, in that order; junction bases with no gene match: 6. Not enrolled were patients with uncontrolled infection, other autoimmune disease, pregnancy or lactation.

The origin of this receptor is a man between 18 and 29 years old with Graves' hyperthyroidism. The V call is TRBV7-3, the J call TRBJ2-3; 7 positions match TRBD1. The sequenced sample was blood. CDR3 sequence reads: CASNTGVGDTQYF. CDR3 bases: TGTGCCAGCAATACAGGGGTAGGAGATACGCAGTATTTT.